This T cell receptor (beta chain) was sequenced during a study of shared clonotypes between healthy human individuals. The material for each subset, its genomic DNA, was split evenly across several immunoSEQ plates. Clones were sequenced by immunoSEQ multiplex PCR, and TCRdb holds only the in-frame ones, with some missing. The profile shows under 600,000 clones, over 75% of them singletons. CDR3 size: 16 residues. CDR1 is SGHRS, CDR2 YFSETQ, per germline. The J gene is TRBJ2-5, the V gene TRBV5-1; 9 bases map to TRBD2. The J call may be wrong; the DNA end is better matched by TRBJ2-7. Sequencing was done on a sample of PBMCs. This TCR was recovered from a woman between 40 and 50 years old in good health. Some clones in this sample may be carry-over from other donors' samples. The CDR3 loop reads CASSTLPTSGYSEQYF. DNA of the CDR3: TGCGCCAGCAGCACTTTGCCTACTAGCGGGTACAGCGAGCAGTACTTC.